This T cell receptor beta chain was documented in a study of shared clonotypes between healthy human individuals. The germline gives CDR1 SGHTA, CDR2 FQGTGA. The CDR3 loop spans 13 amino acids. V dropped 4 bases and J dropped 7 bases, with 14 bases sitting between them. As concerns this clone: Antigen unknown.

Authors' methods: Junction-only sequences without quality scores were provided by ImmunoSEQ, so filtering was different. Measured with immunoSEQ multiplex PCR; TCRdb has only the in-frame clones, and not every one. The V and J calls and clone size were taken over from that table, and D and trimming were inferred from the DNA. The sample comprises roughly 1,600,000 clones, about 98.5% of which are singletons, and over 0.3% rests with the top ten. Study-wide results and caveats: Naive subsets typically showed greater estimated richness than memory subsets. The study found about 4.6% of naive CD4 clonotypes shared across four donors.

The sample comprised naive CD4+ T cells sorted from blood. As for subset: CD45RA+ positively selected. This rearrangement joins TRBV7-3 to TRBJ2-7; D ambiguous. This clonotype originated in a man aged 25-45 years in good health. CDR3 DNA: TGTGCCAGCAGCTCCCCGCCAGGTACGGAGCAGTACTTC. Residues: CASSSPPGTEQYF.